These 18 T cell receptor beta chains share one sample of origin, sequenced in a study of CD8+CD57+ T cells in acquired aplastic anemia. Genomic DNA acted as the template from which TCR beta VDJ combination and CDR3 sequence profiling were carried out. TCRdb recomputed calls from the reads with MiXCR, one row per CDR3 protein. The profile shows around 150,000 distinct CDR3 sequences, roughly 40% of them singletons. The sample comprised sorted CD4+, CD8+, or CD8+CD57+ T cells (not recorded which) from PBMCs. Source of these receptors: a human donor in good health.

This clonotype was seen repeatedly, ten times or more. A read error is possible here, since a much larger clone lies one base away. The rearrangement uses TRBV24-1 and TRBJ2-7, with 7 bases lining up with TRBD1. The V gene's germline CDR1 is KGHDR and CDR2 SFDVKD. There are 13 residues in the CDR3. CDR3 sequence: CATSSGQSYERYF. The CDR3 bases are TGTGCCACCAGCTCGGGACAGTCGTACGAGCGGTACTTC.

The chain combines TRBV6-5 with TRBJ1-1; D perhaps matches TRBD1 (5 bases). CDR3 length: 14 residues. CDR1 and CDR2 from the germline V gene are MNHEY and SVGAGI. Trimming shortened V by 0 bases and J by 1 base, and 6 bases separated the two germline ends. The CDR3, as DNA: TGTGCCAGCAGTTACTCACAGGCGAACACTGAAGCTTTCTTT. It is translated as CASSYSQANTEAFF.

This clonotype has only a few counts. J is TRBJ2-2 and V is TRBV13; TRBD1 matches at 7 bases. V gave up 5 bases and J gave up 4 bases; unmatched junction bases: 10. The CDR3 totals 16 residues. The V gene's germline CDR1 is PRHDT and CDR2 FYEKMQ (reference sequence). The DNA of the CDR3 is TGTGCCAGCAGCCCCCTGAGGGGGCGCGTCACCGGGGAGCTGTTTTTT. This encodes CASSPLRGRVTGELFF.

In this sample, this clonotype turned up many times. J is TRBJ1-3 and V is TRBV20-1; D is ambiguous. Germline V gene sequence: CDR1 DFQATT, CDR2 SNEGSKA (reference sequence). There are 14 residues in the CDR3. Trimming left V 4 bases short and J 4 bases short, with 14 bases between. CDR3: CSAMIYEGGNTIYF. CDR3 coding DNA: TGCAGTGCTATGATCTACGAGGGCGGAAACACCATATATTTT.

Ten or more counts support this clonotype. This chain links TRBV7-9 with TRBJ1-2; TRBD1 aligns across 11 bases. V dropped 4 bases and J dropped 4; count of bases not matched to a gene: 2. Looked up from germline, CDR1 is SEHNR and CDR2 is FQNEAQ (reference sequence). The CDR3 totals 14 residues. For the CDR3, the DNA is TGTGCCAGCAGCTCGGGGACAGGGGGCTATGGCTACACCTTC. This gives the protein CASSSGTGGYGYTF.

The chain uses TRBV2 and TRBJ1-5; perhaps TRBD1 as D (5 bases). Trimming pared 3 bases from V and 1 base from J, leaving 10 bases between. Per germline, CDR1 SNHLY and CDR2 FYNNEI. This CDR3 has 15 amino acids. In nucleotides, the CDR3 is TGTGCCAGCAGTGAGCAAGACAGCAGCAATCAGCCCCAGCATTTT. It codes for CASSEQDSSNQPQHF.

The V call is TRBV7-2, the J call TRBJ1-5; a possible D gene is TRBD1 (6 bases). The V end lost 1 base, the J end lost 6 bases, and 13 bases lay between the germline ends. Germline V gives CDR1 SGHTA, CDR2 FQGNSA. The CDR3 has 15 amino acids. CDR3 loop: CASSLVRGGSQPQHF. In DNA, the CDR3 is TGTGCCAGCAGCTTAGTCAGGGGTGGTAGTCAGCCCCAGCATTTT. Full variable domain (rest looked up from reference TRBV7-2 and TRBJ1-5): GAGVSQSPSNKVTEKGKDVELRCDPISGHTALYWYRQSLGQGLEFLIYFQGNSAPDKSGLPSDRFSAERTGGSVSTLTIQRTQQEDSAVYLCASSLVRGGSQPQHFGDGTRLSIL.

This clonotype was recorded at least ten times. At one end the junction does not follow the germline gene, possibly because of a read error. The chain joins TRBV2 to TRBJ2-3, with 12 positions matching TRBD2. The CDR3 runs 15 residues. Per the germline V gene, CDR1 is SNHLY and CDR2 is FYNNEI. The CDR3 DNA is TGTGCCAGCAAAGAGACTAGCGGGAGCATAGATACGCAGTATTTT. Residues: CASKETSGSIDTQYF.

The chain is built from TRBV7-9 and TRBJ2-2; 10 positions agree with TRBD1. Losses at the gene ends were 5 bases for V and 5 bases for J; bases not matched to a gene: 11. Germline values: CDR1 SEHNR, CDR2 FQNEAQ (reference sequence). CDR3 length: 17 residues. As DNA, the CDR3 is TGTGCCAGCAGCCCCCCGACAGGGGGCAAAGGTACCGGGGAGCTGTTTTTT. Amino acid sequence: CASSPPTGGKGTGELFF.

The V call is TRBV9, the J call TRBJ2-3, with TRBD1 identical over 7 bases. This CDR3 is 15 amino acids long. Trimming at V came to 0 bases and at J to 3 bases, leaving 4 bases not matched to a gene. Germline CDR1 and CDR2: SGDLS and YYNGEE. This CDR3 reads CASSVEQGLTDTQYF. The DNA of the CDR3 is TGTGCCAGCAGCGTAGAACAGGGGTTGACAGATACGCAGTATTTT.

This clonotype was detected many times. The chain links TRBV19 to TRBJ2-1; TRBD2 agrees at 10 bases. With V trimmed by 4 bases and J by 6 bases, 12 bases remained unmatched. This CDR3 region has 17 residues. Germline V gives CDR1 LNHDA, CDR2 SQIVND (reference sequence). CDR3 coding DNA: TGTGCCAGTAGTAAGGCCAGCGGGGGGGCTACCTTCAATGAGCAGTTCTTC. Protein: CASSKASGGATFNEQFF.

The table lists this clonotype with a count of one. A read error may explain this, as a much larger clone is one base away. This rearrangement joins TRBV5-6 to TRBJ2-4, with D possibly being TRBD1 (5 bases). V gave up 4 bases and J gave up 0 bases, with 11 bases separating them. Germline V gene sequence: CDR1 SGHDT, CDR2 YYEEEE. CDR3 size: 15 residues. CDR3 coding DNA: TGTGCCAGCAGCGATGACAGACTAGCCAAAAACATTCAGTACTTC. It is translated as CASSDDRLAKNIQYF.

The gene calls are TRBV3-1 and TRBJ1-3; D not certain. V was cut by 3 bases and J by 14 bases, with 14 bases left in between. This CDR3 comprises 12 residues. CDR1 is LGHDT and CDR2 is YNNKEL in the germline V gene (reference sequence). CDR3 protein: CASSQMSREVYF. The CDR3 coding sequence is TGTGCCAGCAGCCAGATGTCGAGGGAGGTATATTTT.

This clonotype was picked up a small number of times. The rearrangement links TRBV6-5 to TRBJ1-4, with D perhaps TRBD1 (6 bases). This CDR3 has 15 residues. The V end was cut by 2 bases, the J end by 2 bases, with 9 bases between. Per germline, CDR1 MNHEY and CDR2 SVGAGI. The CDR3 loop reads CASSYRGATNEKLFF. DNA for the CDR3: TGTGCCAGCAGTTACAGGGGGGCGACTAATGAAAAACTGTTTTTT.

This clonotype was seen a handful of times. The J gene is TRBJ2-1, the V gene TRBV3-1, with D possibly being TRBD1 or TRBD2 (5 bases each). The germline gives CDR1 LGHDT, CDR2 YNNKEL (reference sequence). Between the trimmed V and J ends, which lost 7 bases and 7 bases, there was a span of 23 bases. The CDR3 loop spans 16 amino acids. DNA for the CDR3: TGTGCCAGCATCAATACCGGGACCCTGTCAGGGAATGAGCAGTTCTTC. Protein: CASINTGTLSGNEQFF.

The rearrangement joins TRBV20-1 to TRBJ2-7, with D unclear. This CDR3 comprises 11 residues. Per the germline V gene, CDR1 is DFQATT and CDR2 is SNEGSKA (reference sequence). For the CDR3, the DNA is TGCAGAGGGCGTCACTCCTACGAGCAGTACTTC. It specifies CRGRHSYEQYF.

The rearrangement links TRBV30 to TRBJ2-1, with D hard to call. Trimming took 5 bases from V and 5 from J, leaving 10 bases between them. Germline loops: CDR1 GTSNPN, CDR2 SVGIG (reference sequence). The CDR3 loop spans 12 amino acids. The CDR3 DNA sequence: TGTGCCTGGGGCGAACTTCACAATGAGCAGTTCTTC. This translates into CAWGELHNEQFF.

In its sample, this clonotype was seen many times. The chain joins TRBV25-1 to TRBJ2-6; tentative D call: TRBD1 (6 bases). CDR1 is MGHDK, CDR2 SYGVNS, per germline. The CDR3 has 17 amino acids. With 4 bases removed from V and 0 bases from J, the gap between germline ends came to 13 bases. Here the CDR3 DNA reads TGTGCCAGCAGTGTGGGGGACAAAGGCTCTGGGGCCAACGTCCTGACTTTC. It codes for CASSVGDKGSGANVLTF.